The 31 T cell receptor beta chains listed next were all sequenced from one sample in a study of cytomegalovirus exposure and HLA in healthy donors. 13 Jbeta primers and 60 Vbeta primers were used for the PCR. The assay was immunoSEQ multiplex PCR, and TCRdb's table has in-frame clones only and misses some. The table lists about 150,000 clones, about 79% of them singletons. Sequenced input: PBMCs. All receptors derive from a woman in her 30s in good health and CMV-seronegative.

In its sample, this clone was seen a few times. This chain connects TRBV25-1 to TRBJ2-7; TRBD1 matches 11 bases. CDR1 MGHDK and CDR2 SYGVNS come from the germline V gene. The CDR3 covers 15 residues. The V and J ends lost 5 bases and 4 bases, in that order; junction bases with no gene match: 7. The CDR3: CASSSPGTGGYEQYF. CDR3 nucleotide sequence: TGTGCCAGCAGTAGCCCCGGGACAGGGGGATACGAGCAGTACTTC.

The V gene is TRBV11-2, the J gene TRBJ2-5, with a possible D match to TRBD1 (5 bases). Germline V gene sequence: CDR1 SGHAT, CDR2 FQNNGV. The CDR3 runs 14 residues. The V gene lost 5 bases and the J gene lost 0 bases, with 10 bases spanning the gap. This chain's CDR3 is CASSRSDNQETQYF. The CDR3 bases are TGTGCCAGCAGCCGATCGGACAACCAAGAGACCCAGTACTTC.

This chain connects TRBV25-1 to TRBJ2-5, with D uncertain. This CDR3 has 13 amino acids. Deletions cut 3 bases from V and 1 base from J, with 6 bases between. Germline values: CDR1 MGHDK, CDR2 SYGVNS. The CDR3 DNA reads as TGTGCCAGCAGTGATGGCGGCCAAGAGACCCAGTACTTC. Translated: CASSDGGQETQYF.

This rearrangement joins TRBV7-8 to TRBJ2-2, with TRBD1 identical over 7 bases. The V and J ends lost 1 base and 0 bases, in that order; junction bases with no gene match: 2. The CDR3 is made up of 16 amino acids. Germline V lookup: CDR1 SGHVS, CDR2 FQNEAQ. CDR3 sequence: CASSLGQGSNTGELFF. As DNA, the CDR3 is TGTGCCAGCAGCTTAGGACAGGGCTCGAACACCGGGGAGCTGTTTTTT.

On this clone: Distinct nucleotide sequences in the sample also encode this CDR3. This rearrangement joins TRBV27 to TRBJ1-1; no firm D call. The germline V gene has CDR1 MNHEY and CDR2 SMNVEV (reference sequence). This CDR3 is 13 amino acids long. V shed 6 bases and J shed 1 base, with 9 bases lying between them. The CDR3 region is CASSLRENTEAFF. The CDR3 coding sequence is TGTGCCAGCAGCCTCCGGGAGAACACTGAAGCTTTCTTT.

CDR3 residues: CASYLSRWSNTEAFF. CDR3 nucleotide sequence: TGTGCCAGCTATCTCAGCAGGTGGTCAAACACTGAAGCTTTCTTT. The J gene is TRBJ1-1, the V gene TRBV27, with D unresolved. Trimming pared 8 bases from V and 2 bases from J, leaving 18 bases between. The CDR3 contains 15 residues. Germline CDR1 and CDR2: MNHEY and SMNVEV (reference sequence).

This chain connects TRBV9 to TRBJ2-3; 7 bases are shared with TRBD2. From germline, CDR1 is SGDLS and CDR2 YYNGEE. V gave up 7 bases and J gave up 2 bases; unmatched junction bases: 7. The CDR3 length is 14 residues. CDR3 in amino acids: CASRPGLNTDTQYF. The DNA of the CDR3 is TGTGCCAGCCGACCGGGACTAAACACAGATACGCAGTATTTT.

The chain carries TRBV7-9 and TRBJ1-2, with 10 nucleotides matching TRBD1. Germline assignment: CDR1 SEHNR and CDR2 FQNEAQ (reference sequence). This CDR3 contains 16 residues. The V gene end was trimmed by 5 bases and the J gene end by 6 bases; junction bases not matched to a gene: 12. The CDR3 nucleotides are TGTGCCAGCAGCCTCTCGACAGGGGGCGCTCGGGATGGCTACACCTTC. Translation gives CASSLSTGGARDGYTF. Full variable domain (remainder filled in from reference TRBV7-9 and TRBJ1-2): DTGVSQNPRHKITKRGQNVTFRCDPISEHNRLYWYRQTLGQGPEFLTYFQNEAQLEKSRLLSDRFSAERPKGSFSTLEIQRTEQGDSAMYLCASSLSTGGARDGYTFGSGTRLTVV.

The chain uses TRBV5-5 and TRBJ1-2; D remains unclear. Germline-derived CDR1 and CDR2 are SGHKS and YYEKEE (reference sequence). The CDR3 consists of 15 residues. Deletions cut 0 bases from V and 2 bases from J, with 11 bases between. CDR3 sequence: CASSLGGLENYGYTF. The DNA of the CDR3 is TGTGCCAGCAGCTTGGGCGGCTTAGAAAACTATGGCTACACCTTC.

The rearrangement links TRBV30 to TRBJ1-1; no clear D gene. The CDR3 extends over 15 amino acids. Germline values: CDR1 GTSNPN, CDR2 SVGIG (reference sequence). V lost 0 bases and J 2 bases, leaving 13 bases between the germline ends. CDR3 loop: CAWSVWEGVNTEAFF. The CDR3 DNA follows: TGTGCCTGGAGTGTTTGGGAGGGAGTTAACACTGAAGCTTTCTTT.

The chain employs TRBV5-6 and TRBJ1-2; 8 positions match TRBD1. Trimming at V came to 3 bases and at J to 4 bases, leaving 11 bases not matched to a gene. This CDR3 contains 16 residues. Germline loops: CDR1 SGHDT, CDR2 YYEEEE. The CDR3 DNA reads TGTGCCAGCAGCTACGCTACCCGAGACAGGGGCTATGGCTACACCTTC. Protein: CASSYATRDRGYGYTF.

The chain is built from TRBV7-9 and TRBJ1-5; D is undetermined. CDR1 SEHNR and CDR2 FQNEAQ come from the germline V gene (reference sequence). The V end lost 5 bases, the J end lost 1 base, and 6 bases lay between the germline ends. CDR3 length: 13 residues. In DNA, the CDR3 is TGTGCCAGCAGCCCCTTAAGCAATCAGCCCCAGCATTTT. Amino acid sequence: CASSPLSNQPQHF.

The chain couples TRBV6-1 to TRBJ1-1; no reliable D call. Germline V gene sequence: CDR1 MNHNS, CDR2 SASEGT. This CDR3 has 13 amino acids. Trimming stripped 3 bases from V and 6 bases from J, with 11 bases between. CDR3 coding DNA: TGTGCCAGCAGTGATCGACATTTGTCTGAAGCTTTCTTT. Translation: CASSDRHLSEAFF.

The chain has TRBV5-1 and TRBJ2-6; D remains unclear. Germline-derived CDR1 and CDR2 are SGHRS and YFSETQ. Trimming took 0 bases from V and 1 from J, leaving 5 bases between them. The CDR3 runs to 15 residues. The CDR3 region is CASSLDGSGANVLTF. For the CDR3, the DNA is TGCGCCAGCAGCTTGGACGGGTCTGGGGCCAACGTCCTGACTTTC.

The chain recombines TRBV19 with TRBJ1-3; D possibly corresponds to TRBD1 (5 bases). The CDR3 sequence is 16 residues long. V was pared by 4 bases and J by 0 bases, with 13 bases between. Per the germline V gene, CDR1 is LNHDA and CDR2 is SQIVND (reference sequence). The CDR3 loop reads CASSRPGLSSGNTIYF. CDR3 coding DNA: TGTGCCAGTAGTAGGCCGGGACTCAGCTCTGGAAACACCATATATTTT.

The chain employs TRBV5-4 and TRBJ2-1; TRBD1 matches 10 bases. Per germline, CDR1 SGHNT and CDR2 YYREEE (reference sequence). The CDR3 contains 15 residues. Trimming at V came to 4 bases and at J to 4 bases, leaving 5 bases not matched to a gene. The CDR3 is CASSLGQGPYNEQFF. The CDR3 DNA sequence: TGTGCCAGCAGCCTGGGACAGGGGCCATACAATGAGCAGTTCTTC.

This chain connects TRBV2 to TRBJ2-3; 13 bases line up with TRBD2. Per the germline V gene, CDR1 is SNHLY and CDR2 is FYNNEI. Unmatched junction bases numbered 5, after V lost 6 bases and J lost 2 bases. The CDR3 covers 16 residues. The CDR3 DNA reads as TGTGCCAGCAGGAGTGGACTAGCGGGGGTCACAGATACGCAGTATTTT. Its protein product is CASRSGLAGVTDTQYF.

V gene TRBV19 combines with J gene TRBJ2-1, with 9 nucleotides matching TRBD2. Trimming removed 3 bases from V and 6 bases from J; junction bases left unmatched: 6. In germline, CDR1 is LNHDA, CDR2 SQIVND (reference sequence). CDR3 length: 15 amino acids. CDR3 DNA sequence: TGTGCCAGTAGTATTAGCAGCGGGGGGTTCAATGAGCAGTTCTTC. Amino acids: CASSISSGGFNEQFF.

The V and J genes are TRBV18 and TRBJ1-2; 8 bases map to TRBD1. This CDR3 has 17 amino acids. After removal of 3 bases from V and 0 bases from J, the junction contained 9 bases not matched to a gene. In germline, CDR1 is KGHSH, CDR2 LQKENI. The CDR3 region has the DNA TGTGCCAGCTCACCCAGGGGGCAGGTACAAACTAACTATGGCTACACCTTC. The encoded protein is CASSPRGQVQTNYGYTF. Combining the CDR3 with reference TRBV18 and TRBJ1-2 gives the whole variable domain NAGVMQNPRHLVRRRGQEARLRCSPMKGHSHVYWYRQLPEEGLKFMVYLQKENIIDESGMPKERFSAEFPKEGPSILRIQQVVRGDSAAYFCASSPRGQVQTNYGYTFGSGTRLTVV.

The count of this clone is one. The gene calls are TRBV27 and TRBJ2-7, with 10 bases aligning to TRBD1. V shed 3 bases and J 2 bases; nucleotides not matched to a gene: 1. Germline assignment: CDR1 MNHEY and CDR2 SMNVEV (reference sequence). The CDR3 is 14 amino acids. CDR3 DNA: TGTGCCAGCAGTTTGGGACAGGGGACCTACGAGCAGTACTTC. This encodes CASSLGQGTYEQYF.

This sequence joins TRBV11-3 and TRBJ1-6; possibly TRBD1 for D (5 bases). The V gene lost 10 bases and the J gene lost 6 bases, with 16 bases spanning the gap. The CDR3 extends over 14 amino acids. The germline V gene encodes CDR1 SGHNT and CDR2 YENEEA. CDR3 loop: CATSPGLFNSPLHF. CDR3 nucleotide sequence: TGTGCCACCTCCCCGGGACTTTTTAATTCACCCCTCCACTTT.

The J gene is TRBJ1-5, the V gene TRBV19; D is unresolved. V was clipped by 6 bases and J by 1 base, with 13 bases between them. This CDR3 contains 15 residues. Germline CDR1 and CDR2: LNHDA and SQIVND (reference sequence). This chain's CDR3 is CASRGGGSSNQPQHF. The DNA for the CDR3 is TGTGCCAGTAGAGGAGGAGGGTCGAGCAATCAGCCCCAGCATTTT.

The V and J genes are TRBV4-1 and TRBJ2-7; TRBD1 matches 7 bases. This CDR3 is built from 15 residues. The ends lost 1 base at V and 2 bases at J; junction bases unmatched: 5. CDR1 is MGHRA and CDR2 is YSYEKL in the germline V gene. CDR3 in DNA: TGCGCCAGCAGCCAAGTTTACAGGGGAACCTACGAGCAGTACTTC. Its protein is CASSQVYRGTYEQYF.

V usage is TRBV6-6 and J usage is TRBJ2-7; TRBD1 might be the D (6 bases). Germline assignment: CDR1 MNHNY and CDR2 SVGAGI (reference sequence). The ends were cut back, 2 bases at V and 0 bases at J, with 14 bases in the middle. This CDR3 has 16 residues. This CDR3 is CASSYVVGQSSYEQYF. CDR3 in DNA: TGTGCCAGCAGTTACGTCGTCGGACAGAGCTCCTACGAGCAGTACTTC.

Written as DNA, the CDR3 is TGTGCCAGCAGTTACCCGGGTCGGCCAGATACGCAGTATTTT. Translated: CASSYPGRPDTQYF. The V gene is TRBV6-5, the J gene TRBJ2-3, with D unresolved. This CDR3 is 14 amino acids long. The V gene lost 2 bases and the J gene lost 4 bases, with 10 bases spanning the gap. The V gene's germline CDR1 is MNHEY and CDR2 SVGAGI.

V usage is TRBV5-4 and J usage is TRBJ1-4, with a tentative D call TRBD1 (5 bases). This CDR3 has 13 residues. Germline CDR1 SGHNT, CDR2 YYREEE (reference sequence). V was pared by 0 bases and J by 13 bases, with 13 bases between. This CDR3 reads CASSLGQPPRLFF. In DNA, the CDR3 is TGTGCCAGCAGCTTGGGACAGCCGCCCCGACTGTTTTTT.

This clone was detected once. The rearrangement joins TRBV7-9 to TRBJ1-1; 9 positions match TRBD1. Germline assignment: CDR1 SEHNR and CDR2 FQNEAQ (reference sequence). With 5 bases clipped from V and 1 base from J, the junction kept 5 bases outside the gene matches. The CDR3 contains 15 residues. The CDR3 DNA is TGTGCCAGCAGCGCAGGGGACAGGGAGAACACTGAAGCTTTCTTT. Protein sequence: CASSAGDRENTEAFF.

J is TRBJ2-1 and V is TRBV4-1; 14 positions match TRBD2. CDR1 and CDR2 (germline): MGHRA, YSYEKL. V lost 5 bases to trimming and J lost 0 bases; unmatched junction nucleotides: 9. The CDR3 has 19 amino acids. For the CDR3, the DNA is TGCGCCAGCAGCAGTAGACTAGCGGGGGGGTCTAGCTCCTACAATGAGCAGTTCTTC. This codes for CASSSRLAGGSSSYNEQFF.

The rearrangement uses TRBV4-3 and TRBJ2-7, with D possibly matching TRBD1 (5 bases). The CDR3 length is 14 residues. Germline V gene sequence: CDR1 LGHNA, CDR2 YSLEER. Deletions cut 0 bases from V and 4 bases from J, with 10 bases between. The CDR3 sequence: CASSQDRGGYEQYF. CDR3 nucleotides: TGCGCCAGCAGCCAAGATAGGGGTGGGTACGAGCAGTACTTC.

This clone was seen a handful of times. The chain uses TRBV7-9 and TRBJ1-6; 7 bases map to TRBD1. The CDR3 runs 17 residues. The V segment lost 1 base and the J segment 9 bases; nucleotides outside the gene matches: 12. Per the germline V gene, CDR1 is SEHNR and CDR2 is FQNEAQ (reference sequence). DNA for the CDR3: TGTGCCAGCAGCTTAGATGGGTCAGGGGGGATGGGTTCACCCCTCCACTTT. Residues: CASSLDGSGGMGSPLHF.

The J gene is TRBJ2-1, the V gene TRBV9; 7 bases fit TRBD2. This CDR3 spans 16 amino acids. J gave up 1 base and V 4 bases, and 8 bases lay outside the gene matches. CDR1 SGDLS and CDR2 YYNGEE come from the germline V gene. CDR3 coding DNA: TGTGCCAGCAGCTCCCAAGCGGGGAGTTCCTACAATGAGCAGTTCTTC. The encoded protein is CASSSQAGSSYNEQFF. Using reference TRBV9 and TRBJ2-1 for the parts outside the CDR3, the full variable domain is DSGVTQTPKHLITATGQRVTLRCSPRSGDLSVYWYQQSLDQGLQFLIQYYNGEERAKGNILERFSAQQFPDLHSELNLSSLELGDSALYFCASSSQAGSSYNEQFFGPGTRLTVL.